This TCR beta chain was recorded in a study of blood T cell repertoires in COVID-19. Study-level information: There were acute and convalescent COVID-19 samples, and they came from the United States, Italy and Spain. The cDNA or gDNA used as material had been derived from T cells, B-cell-depleted T cells, or PBMCs.

Source study methods: Amplified reference gene primers provided the basis for estimating nucleated cell counts. Generated by immunoSEQ multiplex PCR, the TCRdb table keeps only in-frame clones and is missing some. That table furnishes V, J and clone size, whereas the DNA furnished D and trimming. The sample yields 120,000 to 150,000 clones, around four fifths seen once. Germline CDR1 is KGHDR and CDR2 is SFDVKD. This CDR3 contains 12 residues. V lost 4 bases to trimming and J lost 10 bases, with 13 bases between them. This clone was seen once. The sample consisted of peripheral blood. This sequence was found in a woman aged 40 to 50 with active or convalescent COVID-19. The chain recombines TRBV24-1 with TRBJ2-7; unclear D gene. In nucleotides, the CDR3 is TGTGCCACCAGTGAAGGAGCCTACGTACAGTACTTC. As protein: CATSEGAYVQYF.